The 6 T cell receptor beta chains listed next were all sequenced from one sample in a study of blood T cell repertoires in COVID-19. Clones were sequenced by immunoSEQ multiplex PCR, and TCRdb holds only the in-frame ones, with some missing. The repertoire holds tens of thousands of clones, with roughly 79% as singletons. Input material: peripheral blood. Receptor source: a human donor in a cohort sampled during active COVID-19.

This clone was observed a handful of times. This sequence joins TRBV5-1 and TRBJ1-6; 7 bases agree with TRBD1. The V segment lost 3 bases and the J segment 7 bases; nucleotides outside the gene matches: 1. Germline V gene data show CDR1 as SGHRS and CDR2 as YFSETQ. There are 13 residues in the CDR3. In DNA form, the CDR3 reads TGCGCCAGCAGCTCACAGGGGAATTCACCCCTCCACTTT. Translation gives CASSSQGNSPLHF.

V and J are TRBV7-8 and TRBJ1-5; possibly TRBD1 for D (5 bases). This CDR3 is 15 amino acids long. V shed 5 bases and J shed 5 bases, with 16 bases lying between them. The germline CDR1 and CDR2 sequences are SGHVS and FQNEAQ. CDR3 DNA sequence: TGTGCCAGCAGCAGCCGGGACTCTCTGGATCAGCCCCAGCATTTT. It specifies CASSSRDSLDQPQHF.

The chain uses TRBV18 and TRBJ1-5; TRBD1 is a possible D gene (6 bases). This CDR3 comprises 15 residues. Trimming cost V 3 bases and J 3 bases, with 12 bases left between them. In germline, CDR1 is KGHSH, CDR2 LQKENI. CDR3 in amino acids: CASSPSNRDNQPQHF. The CDR3 DNA reads TGTGCCAGCTCACCTTCAAACAGGGACAATCAGCCCCAGCATTTT.

The chain recombines TRBV28 with TRBJ2-6, with a tentative D call TRBD2 (5 bases). Germline lookup yields CDR1 MDHEN and CDR2 SYDVKM. The V gene lost 7 bases and the J gene lost 4 bases, with 17 bases spanning the gap. The CDR3 has 16 amino acids. The CDR3 nucleotides are TGTGCCAGCAAACCCACGGGGTTTTCCGGGGCCAACGTCCTGACTTTC. Translation: CASKPTGFSGANVLTF. The entire variable domain, with the rest obtained from reference TRBV28 and TRBJ2-6, is as follows: DVKVTQSSRYLVKRTGEKVFLECVQDMDHENMFWYRQDPGLGLRLIYFSYDVKMKEKGDIPEGYSVSREKKERFSLILESASTNQTSMYLCASKPTGFSGANVLTFGAGSRLTVL.

This clone was recorded a few times. This chain uses TRBV18 with TRBJ1-5; tentatively, D is TRBD1 (5 bases). The V gene's germline CDR1 is KGHSH and CDR2 LQKENI. V shed 2 bases and J shed 9 bases, with 20 bases lying between them. The CDR3 totals 16 residues. For the CDR3, the DNA is TGTGCCAGCTCACCAGGCCACGTTACAGGCGGGGGGCCCCAGCATTTT. Translated: CASSPGHVTGGGPQHF.

The chain uses TRBV5-3 and TRBJ1-2; TRBD1 might be the D (6 bases). Being an ORF, TRBV5-3 has a function that is uncertain. The CDR3 spans 15 residues. V shed 0 bases and J shed 8 bases, with 17 bases lying between them. The CDR3 sequence: CARSLARAGGEGYTF. The CDR3 DNA is TGTGCCAGAAGCTTGGCGCGAGCTGGGGGCGAGGGCTACACCTTC.